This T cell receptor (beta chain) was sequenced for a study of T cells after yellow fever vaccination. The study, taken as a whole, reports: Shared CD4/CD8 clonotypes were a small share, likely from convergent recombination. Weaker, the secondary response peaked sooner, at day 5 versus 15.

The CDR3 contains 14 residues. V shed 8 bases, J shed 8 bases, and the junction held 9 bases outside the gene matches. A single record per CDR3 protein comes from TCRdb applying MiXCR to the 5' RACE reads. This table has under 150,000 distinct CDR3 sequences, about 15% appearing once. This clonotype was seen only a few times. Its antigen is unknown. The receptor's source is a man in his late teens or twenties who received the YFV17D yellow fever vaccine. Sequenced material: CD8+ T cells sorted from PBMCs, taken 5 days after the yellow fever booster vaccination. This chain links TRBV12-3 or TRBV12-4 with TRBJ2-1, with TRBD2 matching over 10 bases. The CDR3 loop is CASYGPLAGDEQFF. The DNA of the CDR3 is TGTGCCAGCTACGGGCCGCTAGCGGGGGATGAGCAGTTCTTC.